This TCR beta chain originates from a study of blood T cell repertoires in COVID-19. On the study more broadly: T cells, B-cell-depleted T cells, or PBMCs provided the cDNA or gDNA that served as material.

In assigning cohorts, the study relied on participant-reported clinical history. Sequencing used immunoSEQ multiplex PCR; TCRdb keeps in-frame clones, though not all of them. Of 190,000 or so clones in the sample, more than 70% are singletons; the top ten hold approximately 7.6%. V shed 6 bases, J shed 6 bases, and the junction held 3 bases outside the gene matches. The germline V gene has CDR1 MNHEY and CDR2 SVGAGI. This CDR3 is 14 amino acids long. V and J are TRBV6-5 and TRBJ1-6, with 9 nucleotides matching TRBD1. The source of this sequence is a woman aged 18-29 years who had recovered from COVID-19. The sequenced material came from PBMCs or T cells enriched from blood (not recorded which). CDR3 DNA: TGTGCCAGCAGAGCGACAGGGGGTAATTCACCCCTCCACTTT. This sequence encodes CASRATGGNSPLHF.